Below, 32 T cell receptor beta chains from the same sample are listed, as sequenced in a study of blood T cell repertoires in COVID-19 (dated by TCRdb to between 2020 and 2021). Libraries were built with the immunoSEQ multiplex PCR assay. TCRdb carries this immuneACCESS record with in-frame sequences only. Its versions omit some clonotypes, under half of them owing to an unresolved V gene in the studies checked, with the rest unexplained. This sample gives more than 35,000 clones in total; 85% to 90% of them show up just once. In total, the top ten clones hold roughly 8.1% of the sample. Sequencing was carried out using peripheral blood. The receptors were gathered from a man aged 30 to 45 with active or convalescent COVID-19.

V is TRBV11-2 and J is TRBJ2-3; 8 bases line up with TRBD1. J lost 10 bases, V lost 5 bases, and 5 bases had no gene match. Germline CDR1 is SGHAT and CDR2 is FQNNGV. The CDR3 length is 12 residues. CDR3 region: CASSPNRGSQYF. CDR3 sequence (DNA): TGTGCCAGCAGCCCTAACAGGGGGTCGCAGTATTTT.

The chain has TRBV7-2 and TRBJ1-5; unclear D gene. Germline CDR1 SGHTA, CDR2 FQGNSA. V lost 5 bases and J lost 7, with 9 bases in between. This CDR3 is 12 amino acids long. Written as DNA, the CDR3 is TGTGCCAGCAGCCCTCTTGGCCAGCCCCAGCATTTT. Protein: CASSPLGQPQHF.

The chain joins TRBV5-1 to TRBJ2-7, with D possibly TRBD2 on 6 matching bases. The ends were cut back, 3 bases at V and 5 bases at J, with 18 bases in the middle. Germline V CDR1 and CDR2: SGHRS, YFSETQ. This CDR3 is 15 amino acids long. The CDR3 sequence is CASSWRAGLLDEQYF. The CDR3 DNA sequence: TGCGCCAGCAGCTGGAGGGCAGGGCTTCTGGACGAGCAGTACTTC. The variable domain in full, with the rest retrieved from reference TRBV5-1 and TRBJ2-7, is KAGVTQTPRYLIKTRGQQVTLSCSPISGHRSVSWYQQTPGQGLQFLFEYFSETQRNKGNFPGRFSGRQFSNSRSEMNVSTLELGDSALYLCASSWRAGLLDEQYFGPGTRLTVT.

The genes are TRBV27 and TRBJ1-1; no clear D. There are 13 residues in the CDR3. V gave up 5 bases and J gave up 3 bases, with 10 bases separating them. The V gene's germline CDR1 is MNHEY and CDR2 SMNVEV (reference sequence). CDR3 protein: CASSLREHTEAFF. The DNA for the CDR3 is TGTGCCAGCAGTCTCCGGGAGCACACTGAAGCTTTCTTT.

This clone showed up just once. The CDR3 sequence: CASSYAGAINYGYTF. The CDR3 DNA reads TGTGCCAGCAGTTACGCAGGGGCGATAAACTATGGCTACACCTTC. The rearrangement links TRBV6-5 to TRBJ1-2, with D possibly TRBD1 on 6 matching bases. Trimming removed 2 bases from V and 2 bases from J, with 12 bases in between. Germline V gives CDR1 MNHEY, CDR2 SVGAGI. This CDR3 has 15 amino acids.

This clone was observed a single time. The chain links TRBV5-1 to TRBJ2-7; no reliable D call. Per the germline V gene, CDR1 is SGHRS and CDR2 is YFSETQ. The CDR3 is 14 amino acids. Deletions cut 0 bases from V and 5 bases from J, with 12 bases between. This CDR3 is CASSLVGLSDEQYF. Written as DNA, the CDR3 is TGCGCCAGCAGCTTGGTGGGCCTGTCAGACGAGCAGTACTTC. Variable domain in full (rest from reference TRBV5-1 and TRBJ2-7): KAGVTQTPRYLIKTRGQQVTLSCSPISGHRSVSWYQQTPGQGLQFLFEYFSETQRNKGNFPGRFSGRQFSNSRSEMNVSTLELGDSALYLCASSLVGLSDEQYFGPGTRLTVT.

The chain is built from TRBV7-9 and TRBJ2-2, with 7 bases aligning to TRBD1. CDR3 length: 14 residues. V lost 5 bases and J lost 6; bases outside the gene matches: 6. Germline V gene lookup returns CDR1 SEHNR and CDR2 FQNEAQ (reference sequence). CDR3 DNA sequence: TGTGCCAGCAGCCAAACAGGGGAATCCGGGGAGCTGTTTTTT. Protein sequence: CASSQTGESGELFF.

The chain carries TRBV11-2 and TRBJ1-3, with unresolved D. Per germline, CDR1 SGHAT and CDR2 FQNNGV. The CDR3 extends over 13 amino acids. V was pared by 3 bases and J by 3 bases, with 6 bases between. The CDR3 region has the DNA TGTGCCAGCAGCTTTTTAGATGGAAACACCATATATTTT. This codes for CASSFLDGNTIYF. The full variable domain, with the rest looked up from reference TRBV11-2 and TRBJ1-3, is EAGVAQSPRYKIIEKRQSVAFWCNPISGHATLYWYQQILGQGPKLLIQFQNNGVVDDSQLPKDRFSAERLKGVDSTLKIQPAKLEDSAVYLCASSFLDGNTIYFGEGSWLTVV.

J is TRBJ2-6 and V is TRBV6-5, with 7 bases identical to TRBD1. Germline trimming cut 5 bases from V and 4 bases from J; bases unmatched to any gene: 5. In germline, CDR1 is MNHEY, CDR2 SVGAGI. The CDR3 covers 15 residues. The CDR3 nucleotides read TGTGCCAGCAGTAGACAGGGAGCAGGGGCCAACGTCCTGACTTTC. It encodes CASSRQGAGANVLTF.

This chain links TRBV21-1 with TRBJ2-1; the table's D call, TRBD2, was not checked against the DNA. TRBV21-1 is annotated as a pseudogene. CDR3 length equals 15 residues. The CDR3 coding sequence is TGTGCCAGCAGCAAAGAACCGGGAGGGCCCGATGAGCAGTTCTTC. This encodes CASSKEPGGPDEQFF.

CDR3: CASIPGGATEAFF. DNA for the CDR3: TGTGCCAGCATCCCTGGGGGGGCGACTGAAGCTTTCTTT. The rearrangement joins TRBV27 to TRBJ1-1; maybe TRBD1 (6 bases). Trimming stripped 7 bases from V and 5 bases from J, with 14 bases between. CDR1 is MNHEY, CDR2 SMNVEV, per germline (reference sequence). The CDR3 has 13 residues.

V and J are TRBV6-1 and TRBJ2-7; 10 bases map to TRBD2. Losses at the gene ends were 2 bases for V and 3 bases for J; bases not matched to a gene: 7. The CDR3 has 16 residues. Germline CDR1 is MNHNS and CDR2 is SASEGT. CDR3 in amino acids: CASSERMGLAFYEQYV. As DNA, the CDR3 is TGTGCCAGCAGTGAAAGAATGGGACTAGCGTTCTACGAGCAGTACGTC.

The gene calls are TRBV4-1 and TRBJ1-1, with 8 bases fitting TRBD1. The CDR3 has 15 amino acids. Germline CDR1 MGHRA, CDR2 YSYEKL. Unmatched junction bases numbered 3, after V lost 0 bases and J lost 3 bases. In nucleotides, the CDR3 is TGCGCCAGCAGCCAAGACCGGACAGGGTACACTGAAGCTTTCTTT. Protein sequence: CASSQDRTGYTEAFF.

This clone is a singleton in its sample. An end of the junction does not agree with germline; a read error may underlie this. The chain carries TRBV7-9 and TRBJ2-5; D may be TRBD2 (6 bases). The CDR3 runs 12 residues. CDR1 and CDR2 from the germline V gene are SEHNR and FQNEAQ (reference sequence). The CDR3 coding sequence is TGTGGCAGCAGGGCCGGGGGAGAGACCCAGTACTTC. Encoded protein: CGSRAGGETQYF.

V and J are TRBV6-5 and TRBJ2-4, with 7 bases fitting TRBD1. CDR3 length equals 13 residues. From germline, CDR1 is MNHEY and CDR2 SVGAGI. Trimming took 5 bases from V and 9 from J; bases not matched to a gene: 7. In nucleotides, the CDR3 is TGTGCCAGCAGTCCCCGACAGGGCCGCATTCAGTACTTC. Its protein product is CASSPRQGRIQYF.

The CDR3 region is CASSLATGTTEAFF. CDR3 nucleotide sequence: TGTGCCAGCAGCTTAGCGACAGGGACCACTGAAGCTTTCTTT. This chain joins TRBV7-8 and TRBJ1-1, with 7 bases identical to TRBD1. The CDR3 consists of 14 residues. The germline V gene encodes CDR1 SGHVS and CDR2 FQNEAQ. J lost 4 bases, V lost 0 bases, and 2 bases had no gene match.

J is TRBJ2-7 and V is TRBV27; 7 nucleotides match TRBD2. In germline, CDR1 is MNHEY, CDR2 SMNVEV (reference sequence). There are 15 residues in the CDR3. Trimming took 4 bases from V and 4 from J; bases not matched to a gene: 10. CDR3 nucleotide sequence: TGTGCCAGCAGTTCAAGCCCGGCGGGAGCTTACGAGCAGTACTTC. Residues: CASSSSPAGAYEQYF.

V is TRBV4-3 and J is TRBJ2-3; possible D gene TRBD1, 5 bases. The length of the CDR3 is 15 residues. From germline, CDR1 is LGHNA and CDR2 YSLEER. V lost 3 bases and J 2 bases, leaving 12 bases between the germline ends. This CDR3 is CASSQGLGATDTQYF. The DNA for the CDR3 is TGCGCCAGCAGCCAGGGTCTAGGGGCCACAGATACGCAGTATTTT.

The rearrangement joins TRBV2 to TRBJ1-1, with D unresolved. The V end was cut by 7 bases, the J end by 3 bases, with 6 bases between. CDR1 is SNHLY and CDR2 is FYNNEI in the germline V gene. This CDR3 contains 11 residues. The CDR3 region is CASMRYTEAFF. The CDR3 DNA reads TGTGCCAGCATGAGGTACACTGAAGCTTTCTTT.

The chain recombines TRBV4-1 with TRBJ1-1; weak D call: TRBD1 (5 bases). The V end was cut by 4 bases, the J end by 2 bases, with 20 bases between. Germline V gives CDR1 MGHRA, CDR2 YSYEKL. The CDR3 totals 17 residues. CDR3 in amino acids: CASSPHLSTEPNTEAFF. The CDR3 bases are TGCGCCAGCAGCCCGCACCTTTCGACAGAGCCTAACACTGAAGCTTTCTTT.

The V and J genes are TRBV18 and TRBJ1-1; no definite D call. The CDR3 covers 17 residues. CDR1 and CDR2 (germline): KGHSH, LQKENI. The V gene lost 0 bases and the J gene lost 5 bases, with 19 bases spanning the gap. The CDR3 DNA sequence: TGTGCCAGCTCACCACCTCTGGTTTCCGGGAGGAAGACTGAAGCTTTCTTT. Translated: CASSPPLVSGRKTEAFF. Full variable domain (rest looked up from reference TRBV18 and TRBJ1-1): NAGVMQNPRHLVRRRGQEARLRCSPMKGHSHVYWYRQLPEEGLKFMVYLQKENIIDESGMPKERFSAEFPKEGPSILRIQQVVRGDSAAYFCASSPPLVSGRKTEAFFGQGTRLTVV.

The rearrangement uses TRBV30 and TRBJ2-3; tentative D call: TRBD2 (6 bases). The V end lost 2 bases, the J end lost 2 bases, and 14 bases lay between the germline ends. The CDR3 runs 15 residues. Germline V lookup: CDR1 GTSNPN, CDR2 SVGIG (reference sequence). The CDR3, as DNA: TGTGCCTGGAGTAAAAGCGGAGGGAACACAGATACGCAGTATTTT. The encoded protein is CAWSKSGGNTDTQYF. The full variable domain, in which reference TRBV30 and TRBJ2-3 provide the parts outside the CDR3, is SQTIHQWPATLVQPVGSPLSLECTVEGTSNPNLYWYRQAAGRGLQLLFYSVGIGQISSEVPQNLSASRPQDRQFILSSKKLLLSDSGFYLCAWSKSGGNTDTQYFGPGTRLTVL.

V gene TRBV3-1 (or the pseudogene TRBV3-2) combines with J gene TRBJ2-1; 7 bases are a match to TRBD2. The germline V gene encodes CDR1 LGHDT and CDR2 YNNKEL (reference sequence). J was trimmed by 7 bases and V by 1 base; bases with no gene match: 4. This CDR3 is built from 14 residues. CDR3 loop: CASSQAGTINEQFF. DNA of the CDR3: TGTGCCAGCAGCCAAGCCGGGACTATAAATGAGCAGTTCTTC.

The J gene is TRBJ1-2, the V gene TRBV2; no clear D gene. Germline CDR1 and CDR2: SNHLY and FYNNEI. This CDR3 spans 14 amino acids. Trimming removed 1 base at V and 1 base at J, with 7 bases between. The chain's CDR3 is CASSEGGSNYGYTF. Here the CDR3 DNA reads TGTGCCAGCAGTGAAGGAGGCAGTAACTATGGCTACACCTTC.

V and J are TRBV5-1 and TRBJ1-2; D might be TRBD1 (5 bases). The CDR3 is 14 residues long. Germline CDR1 and CDR2: SGHRS and YFSETQ. Trimming removed 2 bases at V and 0 bases at J, with 8 bases between. The CDR3 DNA reads as TGCGCCAGCAGCTTACAGGCCTCTAACTATGGCTACACCTTC. Translated, it gives CASSLQASNYGYTF. The full variable domain, completed using reference TRBV5-1 and TRBJ1-2, is KAGVTQTPRYLIKTRGQQVTLSCSPISGHRSVSWYQQTPGQGLQFLFEYFSETQRNKGNFPGRFSGRQFSNSRSEMNVSTLELGDSALYLCASSLQASNYGYTFGSGTRLTVV.

The chain carries TRBV7-6 and TRBJ2-3; D is possibly TRBD2 (5 bases). Germline CDR1 reads SGHVS; CDR2 reads FNYEAQ. V was shortened by 0 bases and J by 6 bases, with 16 bases between the two germline ends. The CDR3 is 16 amino acids. CDR3 amino acids: CASSLAGAGFSDTQYF. The CDR3 DNA reads as TGTGCCAGCAGCTTAGCGGGAGCTGGGTTTTCGGATACGCAGTATTTT.

This chain uses TRBV28 with TRBJ2-2, with D perhaps matching TRBD2 (6 bases). Trimming pared 2 bases from V and 5 bases from J, leaving 12 bases between. CDR1 is MDHEN, CDR2 SYDVKM, per germline. The CDR3 runs to 15 residues. CDR3 nucleotide sequence: TGTGCCAGCAGTTTACCCGGACGGGGGACCGGGGAGCTGTTTTTT. Translation: CASSLPGRGTGELFF.

The chain combines TRBV4-1 with TRBJ2-3; D gene uncertain. Germline loops: CDR1 MGHRA, CDR2 YSYEKL. V was trimmed by 0 bases and J by 0 bases, leaving 16 bases between them. This CDR3 is built from 18 residues. The CDR3 DNA reads as TGCGCCAGCAGCCAAGAGGTTAGCTACCTTTCTAGCACAGATACGCAGTATTTT. This codes for CASSQEVSYLSSTDTQYF.

The J gene is TRBJ2-2, the V gene TRBV19; TRBD1 might be the D (6 bases). Germline CDR1 and CDR2: LNHDA and SQIVND (reference sequence). The V end was cut by 11 bases, the J end by 4 bases, with 17 bases between. The CDR3 runs to 14 residues. Written as DNA, the CDR3 is TGTGCCTGCACCGGTACAGGGCCCACCGGGGAGCTGTTTTTT. Amino acids: CACTGTGPTGELFF.

The V and J genes are TRBV27 and TRBJ1-1, with no clear D. Trimming took off 5 bases at V and 1 base at J, with 11 bases between the two ends. This CDR3 region has 14 residues. Germline assignment: CDR1 MNHEY and CDR2 SMNVEV (reference sequence). CDR3 protein: CASSGPDSNTEAFF. In DNA, the CDR3 is TGTGCCAGCAGTGGTCCAGACTCGAACACTGAAGCTTTCTTT.

The CDR3 bases are TGTGCCAGCAGCCAAGTTCAGGGGCTAGCGGGAATGGAGACCCAGTACTTC. Translation: CASSQVQGLAGMETQYF. This chain connects TRBV3-1 (or the pseudogene TRBV3-2) to TRBJ2-5, with TRBD2 matching over 9 bases. The CDR3 runs to 17 residues. With V trimmed by 1 base and J by 5 bases, 11 bases remained unmatched. The germline V gene encodes CDR1 LGHDT and CDR2 YNNKEL (reference sequence).

The chain links TRBV2 to TRBJ1-2; D gene uncertain. Germline loops: CDR1 SNHLY, CDR2 FYNNEI. Trimming took off 2 bases at V and 4 bases at J, with 5 bases between the two ends. The CDR3 totals 12 residues. CDR3 sequence (DNA): TGTGCCAGCAGTGAATATGTCTATGGCTACACCTTC. It encodes CASSEYVYGYTF.